This section outlines one T cell receptor (beta chain) sequence together with its context. This clone turned up a few times. Its antigen remains unidentified. One base away there is no much larger clone; base qualities are not given. The data belong to a study of blood T cell repertoires in COVID-19 (dated by TCRdb to 2020 to 2022). As for the study more broadly: Samples covering the acute and convalescent phases of COVID-19 were provided by collaborators in the United States, Italy and Spain. The material from the prospective study consisted of cDNA or gDNA derived from T cells, B-cell-depleted T cells, or PBMCs. The dataset comprised deeply sampled blood TCRbeta repertoires from subjects exposed to, actively infected with, or recovered from COVID-19. A freely available public database, intended as a resource for researchers studying the immune response to SARS-CoV-2, is where the repertoires were released. Samples were obtained from the ongoing ImmuneRACE study (first 160 participants) and from some 1,300 subjects provided by 6 global collaborators. The sample metadata nearly always contained a de-identified subject ID, COVID-19 status, age in years and sex. HLA class I and class II types, where available, came from metadata supplied by the sample provider rather than from assay-based typing.

CDR1 MDHEN and CDR2 SYDVKM are derived from the germline V gene. The germline V and J ends show losses of 3 bases and 4 bases respectively, and no gene match explains 29 bases of the junction. From cysteine to phenylalanine, the CDR3 is 23 amino acids long. The CDR3 DNA has 69 bases and is translated from base 1. TCRbeta CDR3 regions were amplified from genomic DNA by means of the immunoSEQ Assay, a bias-controlled multiplex PCR. On the authors' methods: The number of nucleated cells in each sample was estimated by amplification of reference gene primers within the assay. To quantify the absolute abundance of each unique TCRbeta CDR3 rearrangement, sequence reads were collapsed and filtered. Productive Simpson clonality was computed per sample as the square root of Simpson's diversity index over productive rearrangements. Here the immuneACCESS table is served through TCRdb, limited to in-frame sequences with V and J called. Missing clones are a known gap in these copies; in checked studies unresolved V genes cover under half, and the rest lacks a known reason. The D gene and trimming were derived from the DNA, and the V and J assignments and clone size from that table. A total of 210,000 or so clones appear in this sample, approximately 80% of them only once. Clones ranked in the top ten supply over 7% of the sample.

The paper's findings and limits, for the study overall: Clinical and demographic metadata were provided uncurated, with the amount varying by source and participant.

Participants in the prospective study were aged about 18 to 95 years, lived in over 20 United States geographic areas, and enrolled through a virtual design. To assign participants to cohorts, the prospective study relied on clinical history that participants themselves reported in a screening survey and a study questionnaire. In the prospective study, whole blood, serum and a nasopharyngeal or oropharyngeal swab were collected from each participant by mobile phlebotomists. Over an approximately 2-month period, participants in the prospective study had the option of providing additional blood draws and questionnaires. Before DNA extraction, prospective study blood samples were shipped either frozen or at room temperature.

The receptor was derived from a woman aged 40 to 50 with acute COVID-19. Sequenced input: PBMCs or T cells enriched from blood (not recorded which). Rearrangement joined TRBV28 to TRBJ2-1; 8 nucleotides in the junction match TRBD1. Read as DNA, the sequence is TGTGCCAGCAGTTTGAAGGGGACAGGACTACACGGTGGCGTCCGGGGAGCTTACAATGAGCAGTTCTTC. Its amino acids are CASSLKGTGLHGGVRGAYNEQFF.